The 20 T cell receptor beta chains below were found in one sample sequenced in a study of Graves' ophthalmopathy and Graves' hyperthyroidism. RNA served as the template for amplifying TCR beta CDR3 regions. After a first-round RT-PCR with HTBI primers, a second-round multiplex PCR was run. TCRdb redid the calling of the multiplex PCR reads with MiXCR, one entry per CDR3 protein. Here the sample spans over a million distinct CDR3 sequences, 35% to 45% being singletons. The sample taken for sequencing was peripheral blood or thyroid tissue (not recorded which). Receptor source: an adult man with Graves' hyperthyroidism.

The gene calls are TRBV6-4 and TRBJ1-2; 7 bases are a match to TRBD1. The CDR3 length is 14 residues. Germline lookup yields CDR1 MRHNA and CDR2 SNTAGT. Germline trimming cut 5 bases from V and 0 bases from J; bases unmatched to any gene: 3. The CDR3 loop reads CASSTTGTNYGYTF. In DNA, the CDR3 is TGTGCCAGCAGTACGACAGGGACTAACTATGGCTACACCTTC.

The chain couples TRBV25-1 to TRBJ1-1; D is unresolved. There are 14 residues in the CDR3. CDR1 MGHDK and CDR2 SYGVNS come from the germline V gene. The CDR3 loop is CARTYSWWHTEAFF. In DNA form, the CDR3 reads TGTGCTAGGACCTACTCTTGGTGGCACACTGAAGCTTTCTTT.

The V call is TRBV29-1, the J call TRBJ2-7, with D perhaps TRBD1 or TRBD2 (5 bases each). V was cut by 7 bases and J by 1 base, with 8 bases left in between. The CDR3 is 11 residues long. Germline CDR1 and CDR2: SQVTM and ANQGSEA. In DNA, the CDR3 is TGCAGCGGGGGGTATTCCTACGAGCAGTACTTC. This sequence encodes CSGGYSYEQYF.

The chain employs TRBV10-3 and TRBJ2-7, with 14 bases that match TRBD2. CDR1 and CDR2 from the germline V gene are ENHRY and SYGVKD. V dropped 8 bases and J dropped 6; count of bases not matched to a gene: 6. CDR3 length equals 14 residues. CDR3 nucleotides: TGTGCCATCGCTGGACTAGCGGGAGGAGGCGAGCAGTACTTC. Its translation: CAIAGLAGGGEQYF.

In DNA form, the CDR3 reads TGCGCCAGCAGCCAAGATCGAGTAGGTAGTCGAGAGACCCAGTACTTC. The encoded protein is CASSQDRVGSRETQYF. The rearrangement joins TRBV4-3 to TRBJ2-5, with D uncertain. The CDR3 sequence is 16 residues long. Per the germline V gene, CDR1 is LGHNA and CDR2 is YSLEER. Trimming cost V 0 bases and J 4 bases, with 15 bases left between them.

In this sample, this clonotype turned up a few times. J is TRBJ1-5 and V is TRBV12-3 or TRBV12-4; D not certain. Between the trimmed V and J ends, which lost 3 bases and 7 bases, there was a span of 13 bases. The CDR3 is 14 residues long. In DNA form, the CDR3 reads TGTGCCAGCAGTTTCAGTCGGGTTAGCCAGCCCCAGCATTTT. This codes for CASSFSRVSQPQHF.

This clonotype was picked up a small number of times. CDR3 DNA: TGTGCCAGCAGTTTAGCTGTTTCGTGGGACCCTATGGGGCAGCCCCAGCATTTT. Amino acids: CASSLAVSWDPMGQPQHF. The chain combines TRBV28 with TRBJ1-5; possibly TRBD1 for D (5 bases). The CDR3 is made up of 18 amino acids. Deletions cut 2 bases from V and 7 bases from J, with 24 bases between. CDR1 MDHEN and CDR2 SYDVKM come from the germline V gene.

This clonotype was counted only a few times. The chain uses TRBV7-2 and TRBJ1-2, with D possibly TRBD1 on 6 matching bases. V shed 3 bases and J shed 0 bases, with 14 bases lying between them. The CDR3 is made up of 16 amino acids. In germline, CDR1 is SGHTA, CDR2 FQGNSA. CDR3 in amino acids: CASSFYRTAANYGYTF. Written as DNA, the CDR3 is TGTGCCAGCAGCTTTTATCGGACAGCAGCTAACTATGGCTACACCTTC.

This chain links TRBV5-1 with TRBJ2-5; 7 positions agree with TRBD2. Unmatched junction bases numbered 16, after V lost 3 bases and J lost 5 bases. From germline, CDR1 is SGHRS and CDR2 YFSETQ. The CDR3 spans 17 residues. Here the CDR3 reads CASSSTLSAGVGETQYF. In DNA form, the CDR3 reads TGCGCCAGCAGCTCCACCCTATCGGCGGGGGTGGGGGAGACCCAGTACTTC.

This clonotype was observed a single time. The chain is built from TRBV10-3 and TRBJ2-7, with D perhaps TRBD2 (7 bases). Trimming took 10 bases from V and 7 from J, leaving 17 bases between them. This CDR3 comprises 12 residues. CDR1 ENHRY and CDR2 SYGVKD come from the germline V gene. This CDR3 is CASTTGRGEQYF. The CDR3 DNA is TGTGCCAGCACGACTGGGAGGGGGGAGCAGTACTTC.

J is TRBJ1-2 and V is TRBV19, with 8 bases lining up with TRBD1. The CDR3 consists of 15 residues. Germline trimming cut 6 bases from V and 4 bases from J; bases unmatched to any gene: 10. Germline CDR1 reads LNHDA; CDR2 reads SQIVND (reference sequence). As DNA, the CDR3 is TGTGCCAGTAGGCTCTCTGACAGGGGTGGCTATGGCTACACCTTC. Its protein product is CASRLSDRGGYGYTF. The full variable domain, its missing parts supplied by reference TRBV19 and TRBJ1-2, is DGGITQSPKYLFRKEGQNVTLSCEQNLNHDAMYWYRQDPGQGLRLIYYSQIVNDFQKGDIAEGYSVSREKKESFPLTVTSAQKNPTAFYLCASRLSDRGGYGYTFGSGTRLTVV.

This clonotype has only one observation. One junction end does not reproduce the germline sequence, and a read error may be involved. V and J are TRBV7-9 and TRBJ1-6; 7 bases fit TRBD1. Germline CDR1 is SEHNR and CDR2 is FQNEAQ (reference sequence). This CDR3 region has 18 residues. CDR3 DNA sequence: TGTGCCAGCAGCACCGGCCCCCGGGACAGAGAGGATAATTCACCCCTCCGCTTT. Translating gives CASSTGPRDREDNSPLRF.

V usage is TRBV4-2 and J usage is TRBJ1-1, with D maybe TRBD1 (5 bases). Germline CDR1 is LGHNA and CDR2 is YNFKEQ. CDR3 length: 13 residues. V dropped 0 bases and J dropped 10 bases, with 12 bases sitting between them. CDR3 sequence reads: CASSQEEAGGAFF. Written as DNA, the CDR3 is TGTGCCAGCAGCCAAGAAGAAGCCGGGGGAGCTTTCTTT.

This clonotype was seen repeatedly, ten times or more. The chain employs TRBV20-1 and TRBJ1-5; D is perhaps TRBD1 (6 bases). The CDR3 extends over 14 amino acids. V was clipped by 4 bases and J by 5 bases, with 15 bases between them. CDR1 and CDR2 (germline): DFQATT, SNEGSKA (reference sequence). CDR3 DNA sequence: TGCAGTGCTAAAACTACAGGGCCCTATCAGCCCCAGCATTTT. Protein: CSAKTTGPYQPQHF.

This clonotype was found many times. The rearrangement links TRBV7-2 to TRBJ1-4, with unresolved D. Germline CDR1 reads SGHTA; CDR2 reads FQGNSA. With 6 bases removed from V and 2 bases from J, the gap between germline ends came to 10 bases. The length of the CDR3 is 14 residues. The DNA for the CDR3 is TGTGCCAGCAGTCCCGGGTATACTAATGAAAAACTGTTTTTT. It translates to CASSPGYTNEKLFF.

This clonotype was detected ten times or more. The DNA for the CDR3 is TGTGCCAGCAGCCAAGAAGGGGAACTAGCGGGATCTGAGACCCAGTACTTC. Protein sequence: CASSQEGELAGSETQYF. The genes are TRBV4-2 and TRBJ2-5; 10 bases are a match to TRBD2. Germline CDR1 and CDR2: LGHNA and YNFKEQ. V was pared by 0 bases and J by 5 bases, with 9 bases of the junction left unmatched. CDR3 length: 17 amino acids.

Many counts were recorded for this clonotype. The chain joins TRBV14 to TRBJ1-2; D unresolved. This CDR3 has 16 residues. Looked up from germline, CDR1 is SGHDN and CDR2 is FVKESK. V was cut by 1 base and J by 8 bases, with 20 bases left in between. The CDR3: CASSQVTSPGGGGYTF. The CDR3 nucleotides read TGTGCCAGCAGCCAAGTTACGTCGCCGGGTGGTGGCGGCTACACCTTC.

On this clonotype: A much larger clone lies a single base off, so this may be a read error. The conserved final phenylalanine or tryptophan is absent from the CDR3, which likely points to a read error. The DNA is left out, because the CDR3 cannot be placed on it with certainty; the CDR3 is given as TCRdb lists it. The V and J genes are TRBV7-2 and TRBJ2-7; the D call TRBD1 from the table was never checked on the DNA. Germline lookup yields CDR1 SGHTA and CDR2 FQGNSA. The CDR3 spans 12 residues, counting both ends. The chain's CDR3 is CASSLDRVSMYL.

In regard to this clonotype: This could be a read error, since a much larger clone is one nucleotide away. The rearrangement uses TRBV7-2 and TRBJ2-2, with unresolved D. The length of the CDR3 is 14 residues. Germline assignment: CDR1 SGHTA and CDR2 FQGNSA. The CDR3 region is CASTLVFGPGELFF. DNA for the CDR3: TGTGCCAGCACCTTAGTCTTTGGTCCCGGGGAGCTGTTTTTT.

The genes are TRBV20-1 and TRBJ2-7; 8 bases map to TRBD2. The V gene's germline CDR1 is DFQATT and CDR2 SNEGSKA (reference sequence). V shed 8 bases, J shed 8 bases, and the junction held 14 bases outside the gene matches. The CDR3 is made up of 13 amino acids. CDR3 nucleotides: TGCAGTACCCCTGGGGGCGGGGGGAATCAGCAGTACTTC. Translation: CSTPGGGGNQQYF.